This T cell receptor (beta chain) appears in the sequencing data of a study of blood T cell repertoires in COVID-19. Recruited during active infection, patients (from Seattle) were subsequently followed longitudinally. Original methodology: Reference gene primer amplification yielded estimated nucleated cell counts. The repertoire was sequenced with immunoSEQ multiplex PCR; TCRdb's copy has only in-frame clones and lacks some. That table furnishes V, J and clone size, whereas the DNA furnished D and trimming. The table lists 70,000 or so clones, roughly 86% of them singletons. Losses at the gene ends were 4 bases for V and 4 bases for J; bases not matched to a gene: 8. The CDR3 extends over 16 amino acids.

This receptor was identified in a man aged 40-49 years with COVID-19, enrolled during active disease. Sequencing input: peripheral blood. The chain recombines TRBV23-1 with TRBJ2-2; 8 bases agree with TRBD1. TRBV23-1 is an open reading frame whose function is uncertain. The CDR3 region is CASSLLRQGSTGELFF. The CDR3 DNA sequence: TGCGCCAGCAGTCTCCTTAGACAGGGGAGCACCGGGGAGCTGTTTTTT.